Presented here are 21 T cell receptor beta chains from one specimen sequenced in a study of T cells in Graves' hyperthyroidism and ophthalmopathy. Regions amplified from RNA transcripts were the TCR beta CDR3 regions. Carried out on the TCR CDR3, a first-round RT-PCR used the HTBI primer set. TCRdb called the multiplex PCR reads again in MiXCR, with one record for every CDR3 protein. The sample includes hundreds of thousands of distinct CDR3 sequences, approximately 14% of them seen just once. Sequencing was performed on blood. These receptors were obtained from a woman aged 25 to 39 with Graves' hyperthyroidism that later progressed to Graves' ophthalmopathy.

This clonotype was seen more than once but under ten times. The chain combines TRBV27 with TRBJ2-7; 7 bases align to TRBD1. V lost 8 bases and J lost 2; bases outside the gene matches: 9. The germline CDR1 and CDR2 sequences are MNHEY and SMNVEV (reference sequence). The CDR3 length is 14 residues. The CDR3 region is CASRSGQITYEQYF. CDR3 DNA sequence: TGTGCCAGCCGATCGGGACAGATAACCTACGAGCAGTACTTC.

In its sample, this clonotype was seen many times. V usage is TRBV29-1 and J usage is TRBJ1-1, with 7 positions matching TRBD1. V was clipped by 5 bases and J by 10 bases; unmatched bases: 4. There are 10 residues in the CDR3. Germline CDR1 is SQVTM and CDR2 is ANQGSEA. The CDR3 protein is CSVTGAGAFF. In nucleotides, the CDR3 is TGCAGCGTTACAGGGGCCGGAGCTTTCTTT. Using reference TRBV29-1 and TRBJ1-1 for the parts outside the CDR3, the full variable domain is SAVISQKPSRDICQRGTSLTIQCQVDSQVTMMFWYRQQPGQSLTLIATANQGSEATYESGFVIDKFPISRPNLTFSTLTVSNMSPEDSSIYLCSVTGAGAFFGQGTRLTVV.

This clonotype has ten or more counts. The rearrangement joins TRBV11-2 to TRBJ1-4; D not certain. The germline V gene encodes CDR1 SGHAT and CDR2 FQNNGV. The CDR3 loop spans 14 amino acids. V gave up 5 bases and J gave up 10 bases, with 17 bases separating them. The CDR3 bases are TGTGCCAGCAGCCCATTGTCCCAGGCTGGAAAACTGTTTTTT. Encoded protein: CASSPLSQAGKLFF. Full variable domain (outside the CDR3, taken from reference TRBV11-2 and TRBJ1-4): EAGVAQSPRYKIIEKRQSVAFWCNPISGHATLYWYQQILGQGPKLLIQFQNNGVVDDSQLPKDRFSAERLKGVDSTLKIQPAKLEDSAVYLCASSPLSQAGKLFFGSGTQLSVL.

This clonotype was detected a few times. The chain joins TRBV7-9 to TRBJ1-6, with D perhaps matching TRBD1 (5 bases). The CDR3 contains 16 residues. The V and J ends lost 1 base and 6 bases respectively, with 13 bases between them. Germline-derived CDR1 and CDR2 are SEHNR and FQNEAQ (reference sequence). CDR3 nucleotide sequence: TGTGCCAGCAGCTTAGGCGGGGGGGTCCTTAATTCACCCCTCCACTTT. Translated: CASSLGGGVLNSPLHF.

This clonotype was recorded many times. The genes are TRBV28 and TRBJ1-1; 7 nucleotides match TRBD1. Looked up from germline, CDR1 is MDHEN and CDR2 is SYDVKM. This CDR3 has 15 residues. With 6 bases clipped from V and 1 base from J, the junction kept 8 bases outside the gene matches. The CDR3 loop reads CASRRQTGANTEAFF. Written as DNA, the CDR3 is TGTGCCAGCAGGCGACAAACAGGGGCGAACACTGAAGCTTTCTTT.

The rearrangement links TRBV9 to TRBJ2-7; no firm D call. Trimming stripped 0 bases from V and 2 bases from J, with 9 bases between. There are 14 residues in the CDR3. CDR1 SGDLS and CDR2 YYNGEE come from the germline V gene. CDR3 loop: CASSVGTHTYEQYF. CDR3 nucleotides: TGTGCCAGCAGCGTAGGGACCCACACCTACGAGCAGTACTTC.

This clonotype was seen at least ten times. This rearrangement joins TRBV7-2 to TRBJ2-1; 7 nucleotides agree with TRBD2. Germline CDR1 and CDR2: SGHTA and FQGNSA. The CDR3 has 16 amino acids. The junction had 15 bases not matched to a gene; V was cut back by 5 bases and J by 8 bases. Here the CDR3 reads CASSPSGGEGFDEQFF. The CDR3 nucleotides are TGTGCCAGCAGCCCCAGTGGGGGGGAGGGTTTCGATGAGCAGTTCTTC.

Ten or more counts support this clonotype. The chain joins TRBV11-3 to TRBJ1-1; no firm D call. Per germline, CDR1 SGHNT and CDR2 YENEEA. The CDR3 consists of 13 residues. The V end was cut by 3 bases, the J end by 3 bases, with 8 bases between. The CDR3 DNA follows: TGTGCCAGCAGCTTCAACGGGGACACTGAAGCTTTCTTT. Its translation is CASSFNGDTEAFF.

The genes are TRBV2 and TRBJ2-2, with 8 bases lining up with TRBD1. The germline CDR1 and CDR2 sequences are SNHLY and FYNNEI. The CDR3 extends over 16 amino acids. The V gene end was trimmed by 5 bases and the J gene end by 3 bases; junction bases not matched to a gene: 8. This chain's CDR3 is CASSKTGERDTGELFF. CDR3 in DNA: TGTGCCAGCAGTAAGACAGGGGAGCGGGACACCGGGGAGCTGTTTTTT. Looking up the rest from reference TRBV2 and TRBJ2-2 gives the full variable domain: EPEVTQTPSHQVTQMGQEVILRCVPISNHLYFYWYRQILGQKVEFLVSFYNNEISEKSEIFDDQFSVERPDGSNFTLKIRSTKLEDSAMYFCASSKTGERDTGELFFGEGSRLTVL.

There are many counts of this clonotype. This chain uses TRBV6-2 or TRBV6-3 with TRBJ2-7, with 8 bases lining up with TRBD2. Germline V gene sequence: CDR1 MNHEY, CDR2 SVGEGT. Trimming cost V 2 bases and J 4 bases; bases outside gene matches: 4. The CDR3 runs 14 residues. CDR3 amino acids: CASSYPGLAYEQYF. The CDR3 DNA reads TGTGCCAGCAGTTACCCCGGACTAGCTTACGAGCAGTACTTC.

This clonotype has at least ten counts. The chain joins TRBV19 to TRBJ1-1; weak D call: TRBD1 (5 bases). Trimming took off 4 bases at V and 0 bases at J, with 9 bases between the two ends. The CDR3 spans 14 residues. CDR1 is LNHDA, CDR2 SQIVND, per germline (reference sequence). Written as DNA, the CDR3 is TGTGCCAGTAGTACAAGGGGATTGAACACTGAAGCTTTCTTT. Its protein is CASSTRGLNTEAFF.

This clonotype was seen many times. This chain links TRBV7-2 with TRBJ2-1; a weak D match, TRBD2 (5 bases). V was cut by 4 bases and J by 4 bases, with 14 bases left in between. CDR1 is SGHTA and CDR2 is FQGNSA in the germline V gene. This CDR3 has 15 residues. This chain's CDR3 is CASSSGQPGYNEQFF. The CDR3 DNA is TGTGCCAGCAGCTCCGGGCAACCGGGATACAATGAGCAGTTCTTC.

This clonotype came up many times. The gene calls are TRBV7-9 and TRBJ1-4; no firm D call. The germline CDR1 and CDR2 sequences are SEHNR and FQNEAQ (reference sequence). V was trimmed by 4 bases and J by 7 bases, leaving 19 bases between them. The length of the CDR3 is 16 residues. The CDR3 nucleotides read TGTGCCAGCAGCTACCTTGTGGGGATGGTGGGTGAAAAACTGTTTTTT. This translates into CASSYLVGMVGEKLFF.

This clonotype has a handful of counts. The chain joins TRBV20-1 to TRBJ2-2; D might be TRBD1 or TRBD2, each matching 6 bases. V gave up 6 bases and J gave up 2 bases, with 13 bases separating them. Per germline, CDR1 DFQATT and CDR2 SNEGSKA (reference sequence). The CDR3 has 14 residues. The DNA of the CDR3 is TGCAGTGCGCCGGCGGGACAAAACACCGGGGAGCTGTTTTTT. Amino acids: CSAPAGQNTGELFF.

The V call is TRBV20-1, the J call TRBJ1-6; 10 bases are a match to TRBD1. The J segment lost 4 bases and the V segment lost 6 bases, leaving 15 bases of the junction unmatched. The CDR3 length is 18 residues. Per germline, CDR1 DFQATT and CDR2 SNEGSKA (reference sequence). CDR3 DNA: TGCAGTGCCTCCTCGGGACAGGGGCTGACAAATTATAATTCACCCCTCCACTTT. Translated, it gives CSASSGQGLTNYNSPLHF.

This clonotype was picked up many times. The rearrangement uses TRBV7-2 and TRBJ2-1, with D unclear. CDR3 length: 15 residues. Trimming took off 3 bases at V and 4 bases at J, with 13 bases between the two ends. Germline CDR1 reads SGHTA; CDR2 reads FQGNSA. The DNA of the CDR3 is TGTGCCAGCAGCTTCCACCCTAACAGATACAATGAGCAGTTCTTC. Encoded protein: CASSFHPNRYNEQFF.

The sample holds many counts of this clonotype. The chain couples TRBV4-1 to TRBJ1-1; no clear D gene. The germline CDR1 and CDR2 sequences are MGHRA and YSYEKL. Deletions cut 2 bases from V and 4 bases from J, with 11 bases between. The CDR3 spans 14 residues. CDR3 residues: CASSQSGVSTEAFF. The DNA for the CDR3 is TGCGCCAGCAGCCAATCAGGCGTCAGCACTGAAGCTTTCTTT.

This clonotype has ten or more counts. V and J are TRBV3-1 and TRBJ1-1; D is undetermined. This CDR3 region has 13 residues. The ends were cut back, 2 bases at V and 6 bases at J, with 10 bases in the middle. The V gene's germline CDR1 is LGHDT and CDR2 YNNKEL (reference sequence). The CDR3: CASSQPEGAEAFF. CDR3 bases: TGTGCCAGCAGCCAACCTGAGGGCGCTGAAGCTTTCTTT.

V gene TRBV7-8 combines with J gene TRBJ1-3; no firm D call. V was pared by 5 bases and J by 2 bases, with 13 bases between. Germline CDR1 is SGHVS and CDR2 is FQNEAQ. This CDR3 has 15 amino acids. This chain's CDR3 is CASSQVGQAGNTIYF. The CDR3 region has the DNA TGTGCCAGCAGCCAAGTCGGCCAGGCTGGAAACACCATATATTTT.

This clonotype was recorded a few times. This rearrangement joins TRBV3-1 to TRBJ2-1; 10 bases agree with TRBD1. V dropped 4 bases and J dropped 5; count of bases not matched to a gene: 14. This CDR3 region has 18 residues. Germline V CDR1 and CDR2: LGHDT, YNNKEL (reference sequence). The CDR3 loop is CASSLRFWTGGKNNEQFF. The CDR3 DNA sequence: TGTGCCAGCAGCCTCCGATTCTGGACAGGGGGGAAAAACAATGAGCAGTTCTTC.

This clonotype has a handful of counts. The V and J genes are TRBV3-1 and TRBJ2-3; D ambiguous. V was pared by 0 bases and J by 0 bases, with 7 bases between. This CDR3 has 15 residues. Germline CDR1 reads LGHDT; CDR2 reads YNNKEL (reference sequence). For the CDR3, the DNA is TGTGCCAGCAGCCAAGACACCCCGAGCACAGATACGCAGTATTTT. It codes for CASSQDTPSTDTQYF.